This T cell receptor beta chain comes out of a study of monozygotic twins with cystic fibrosis. Overall study context: Libraries were built from 2.5 to 3 micrograms of fragmented DNA using roughly 15 PCR cycles. Study outcomes and limitations: Low clonality (median around 0.0095) suggested a mostly naive repertoire. Co-twins had the most similar V usage for 13 of 16 pairs, J for 8. No link emerged between shared CDR3 counts and age, concordance or severity.

In regard to this clone: Its antigen is unknown.

Profiled with immunoSEQ multiplex PCR; TCRdb holds only in-frame clones, not every one. The sample has 30,000 to 40,000 clones, just over 95% seen once. This CDR3 spans 14 amino acids. Germline loops: CDR1 MGHDK, CDR2 SYGVNS. The trim removed 4 bases at V and 1 base at J, leaving 3 bases unmatched. What was sequenced was blood. The TCR sequence derives from a girl aged 2-10 years with cystic fibrosis. The V call is TRBV25-1, the J call TRBJ1-1, with TRBD1 matching over 7 bases. As DNA, the CDR3 is TGTGCCAGCAGTGGGTGGACAGGGAACACTGAAGCTTTCTTT. Residues: CASSGWTGNTEAFF.